This T cell receptor beta chain originates from a study of blood T cells in healthy people across ages. Through a sample-barcoded 5' primer and a J-beta primer mix, a second PCR was run for 7 to 11 cycles. TCRdb re-called the 5' RACE reads through MiXCR, storing one row per CDR3 protein. The table includes some 550,000 distinct CDR3 sequences, 47% detected once. V trimming: 5 bases; J trimming: 2 bases; junction bases outside the gene matches: 7. CDR3 length: 15 amino acids. Germline CDR1 is SGHTA and CDR2 is FQGNSA. The TCR was taken from a man older than 75 in good health. The chain is built from TRBV7-2 and TRBJ2-7; 9 bases are shared with TRBD2. Sequencing used blood. The CDR3 reads CASSRPSGVTYEQYF. In DNA, the CDR3 is TGTGCCAGCAGCAGACCTAGCGGGGTTACCTACGAGCAGTACTTC.